This T cell receptor (beta chain) was documented in a study of CD8 T cells in Susac syndrome (dated by TCRdb to the late 2010s). Regarding the complete study: Whether CD8+ T cell activation and differentiation in Susac syndrome was antigen driven was tested using repertoire sequencing. CD8+ T cell repertoire clonality was compared between 12 healthy donors, about 14 Susac syndrome patients and 15 multiple sclerosis patients. Summary of the overall study and its limitations: The study acknowledged that relatively few individuals were included in the TCR sequencing and HLA analysis.

Peripheral blood CD8+ and CD4+ T cells from healthy donors, Susac syndrome patients and multiple sclerosis patients were profiled using high-throughput TCR beta sequencing. Healthy donors were age- and sex-matched controls. CD8+ TEMRA cells were enriched by FACS, while bulk CD8+ and CD4+ T cells were purified by magnetic negative isolation. Blood was collected in EDTA tubes and processed within 24 hours, with PBMCs isolated through density gradient centrifugation. PBMCs intended for TCR sequencing were cryopreserved in liquid nitrogen and were subsequently thawed in a 37 degrees C water bath. Purity of sorted or isolated CD4+, CD8+ and CD8+ TEMRA cells was at least 90%. A word on this clonotype: Its antigen remains unidentified. No base qualities exist here, and no much larger clone lies one base off it.

The germline V gene (reference sequence) sets CDR1 to PRHDT and CDR2 to FYEKMQ. From V the trimming removes 5 bases and from J it removes 0 bases, while the gene matches leave 6 bases of the junction unaccounted for. The CDR3 measures 16 amino acids from cysteine to phenylalanine. The sequence is cut down to CDR3 DNA, 48 bases in frame from base 1. RNA was extracted using the RNeasy kit, and about 0.45 to 1 microgram was reverse transcribed with random hexamers. The immunoSEQ multiplex PCR assay, which covers 54 Vbeta and 13 Jbeta segments, was used to amplify TCR beta CDR3 regions. To correct PCR amplification bias, a synthetic template baseline was used for both primer optimization and computational correction. The paper's data handling went like this. Only productive sequences were kept, with reads annotated to V, D and J genes according to IMGT and analyzed in immunoSEQ Analyzer. Clonality was calculated as one minus the Shannon entropy normalized by log2 of the number of productive unique sequences. For each patient and control, public and private clones were evaluated among the 100 most prevalent clones. Clones were defined as Susac-specific if absent from the healthy and MS cohorts, from 1052 published viral clones and from other ImmuneACCESS disease sequences. TCRdb cleaned the public reads at Q25 with fastp, built clones with MiXCR and kept in-frame beta chains. Duplicate CDR3 protein sequences are folded into a single record with the most common DNA and genes. TCRdb's processing, not the study's, gives the V and J calls here. Here the sample has tens of thousands of distinct CDR3 sequences; around 94% occur a single time. About 0.3% of the sample rests with the top ten.

This sequence was found in a human donor in good health. Sequenced material: CD8+ T cells from PBMCs. The chain couples TRBV13 to TRBJ2-4; a stretch of 8 junction bases matches TRBD1. In nucleotide form, the sequence is TGTGCCAGCAGCACCCAGGGGGCCGGAGCCAAAAACATTCAGTACTTC. It encodes CASSTQGAGAKNIQYF.